The 8 T cell receptor beta chains below all came from one sample that was sequenced in a study of shared clonotypes between healthy human individuals. Sequencing used immunoSEQ multiplex PCR; TCRdb keeps in-frame clones, though not all of them. The sample lists about 2.1 million clones, approximately 94% occurring once. Naive CD8 isolation took CD45RO-negative cells positively selected for CCR7 and excluded terminally differentiated effector memory CD45RA+ cells. The sequencing sample was made of naive CD8+ T cells from PBMCs. The receptors originated from a man aged 18 to 30 in good health. Some clones in this sample may be carry-over from other donors' samples.

The chain has TRBV7-2 and TRBJ1-1; 7 bases are a match to TRBD1. Per germline, CDR1 SGHTA and CDR2 FQGNSA. Trimming at V came to 4 bases and at J to 11 bases, leaving 10 bases not matched to a gene. CDR3 length: 13 residues. CDR3 sequence: CASSSRDSPGAFF. In DNA form, the CDR3 reads TGTGCCAGCAGCTCTAGGGACAGCCCAGGGGCTTTCTTT.

The CDR3 DNA sequence: TGTGCCAGCAGTCCTCGAGCGGGAGCTTGGTACGAGCAGTACTTC. Amino acid sequence: CASSPRAGAWYEQYF. V usage is TRBV27 and J usage is TRBJ2-7; 8 bases are a match to TRBD2. Germline loops: CDR1 MNHEY, CDR2 SMNVEV (reference sequence). The CDR3 is made up of 15 amino acids. V trimming: 5 bases; J trimming: 4 bases; junction bases outside the gene matches: 10.

This sequence joins TRBV5-5 and TRBJ1-5; D remains ambiguous. Deletions cut 4 bases from V and 5 bases from J, with 19 bases between. CDR1 and CDR2 (germline): SGHKS, YYEKEE (reference sequence). The CDR3 runs to 16 residues. This chain's CDR3 is CASSPGVLGRDQPQHF. In DNA, the CDR3 is TGTGCCAGCAGCCCCGGGGTGTTAGGGCGCGATCAGCCCCAGCATTTT.

The genes are TRBV5-1 and TRBJ2-5; 9 bases agree with TRBD1. Trimming removed 4 bases from V and 5 bases from J; junction bases left unmatched: 9. The length of the CDR3 is 15 residues. Per germline, CDR1 SGHRS and CDR2 YFSETQ. This CDR3 is CASSQGQGRGETQYF. In DNA form, the CDR3 reads TGCGCCAGCAGCCAGGGACAGGGCCGTGGTGAGACCCAGTACTTC. Full variable domain (missing parts from reference TRBV5-1 and TRBJ2-5): KAGVTQTPRYLIKTRGQQVTLSCSPISGHRSVSWYQQTPGQGLQFLFEYFSETQRNKGNFPGRFSGRQFSNSRSEMNVSTLELGDSALYLCASSQGQGRGETQYFGPGTRLLVL.

The J gene is TRBJ2-7, the V gene TRBV28, with D unresolved. Germline CDR1 reads MDHEN; CDR2 reads SYDVKM. Trimming removed 4 bases at V and 2 bases at J, with 15 bases between. This CDR3 contains 15 residues. CDR3 DNA sequence: TGTGCCAGCAGTTCGGGCAGGCAACTCCCCTACGAGCAGTACTTC. Its protein product is CASSSGRQLPYEQYF.

The chain is built from TRBV9 and TRBJ2-2, with a weak D call TRBD2 (6 bases). Germline CDR1 SGDLS, CDR2 YYNGEE. V lost 5 bases to trimming and J lost 5 bases, with 19 bases between them. The CDR3 covers 16 residues. In nucleotides, the CDR3 is TGTGCCAGCAGAGCCGGTAGAGGAGGGGCGACCGGGGAGCTGTTTTTT. Amino acids: CASRAGRGGATGELFF.

In the case of this clone: Other DNA variants within this sample encode the same CDR3. The chain recombines TRBV27 with TRBJ2-2, with D hard to call. The CDR3 spans 14 residues. Germline CDR1 is MNHEY and CDR2 is SMNVEV (reference sequence). V lost 5 bases, J lost 4 bases, and 11 bases lay in between. CDR3 amino acids: CASSPLGGTGELFF. As DNA, the CDR3 is TGTGCCAGCAGTCCGCTCGGCGGCACCGGGGAGCTGTTTTTT.

The V call is TRBV7-9, the J call TRBJ2-1; D is possibly TRBD1 or TRBD2 (5 bases each). Between the trimmed V and J ends, which lost 6 bases and 6 bases, there was a span of 21 bases. Per germline, CDR1 SEHNR and CDR2 FQNEAQ (reference sequence). The CDR3 has 16 residues. This CDR3 reads CASSFPGTDRFNEQFF. CDR3 bases: TGTGCCAGCAGTTTCCCCGGGACGGATAGATTCAATGAGCAGTTCTTC.